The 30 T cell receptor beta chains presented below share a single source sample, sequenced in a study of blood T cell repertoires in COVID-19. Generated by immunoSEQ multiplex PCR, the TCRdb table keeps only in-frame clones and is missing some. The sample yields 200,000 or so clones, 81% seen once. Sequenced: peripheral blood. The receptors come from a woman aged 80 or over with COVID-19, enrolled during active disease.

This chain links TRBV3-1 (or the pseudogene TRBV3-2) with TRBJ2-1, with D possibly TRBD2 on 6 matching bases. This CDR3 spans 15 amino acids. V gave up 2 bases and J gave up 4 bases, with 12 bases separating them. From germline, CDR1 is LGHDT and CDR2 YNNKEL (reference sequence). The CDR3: CASSQFSGTYNEQFF. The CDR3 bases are TGTGCCAGCAGCCAATTTAGCGGAACGTACAATGAGCAGTTCTTC.

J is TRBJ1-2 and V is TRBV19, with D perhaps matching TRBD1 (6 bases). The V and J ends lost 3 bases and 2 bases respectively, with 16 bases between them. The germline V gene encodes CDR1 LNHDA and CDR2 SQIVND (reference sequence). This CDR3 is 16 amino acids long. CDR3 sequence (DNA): TGTGCCAGTAGTATGATAGGACAGACCCTAAACTATGGCTACACCTTC. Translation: CASSMIGQTLNYGYTF.

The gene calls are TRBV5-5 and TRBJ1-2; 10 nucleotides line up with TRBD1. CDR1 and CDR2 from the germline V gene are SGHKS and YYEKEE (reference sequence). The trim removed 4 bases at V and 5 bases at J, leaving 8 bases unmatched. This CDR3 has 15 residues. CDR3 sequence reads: CASSSPGQGRYGYTF. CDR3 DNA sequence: TGTGCCAGCAGCAGCCCGGGACAGGGGAGGTATGGCTACACCTTC.

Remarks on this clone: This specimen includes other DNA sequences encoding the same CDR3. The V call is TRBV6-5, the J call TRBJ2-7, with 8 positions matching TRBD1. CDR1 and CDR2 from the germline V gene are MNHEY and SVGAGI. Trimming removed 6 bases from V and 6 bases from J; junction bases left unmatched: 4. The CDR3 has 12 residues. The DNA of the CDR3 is TGTGCCAGCAGCTCCGACAGGGGCGAGCAGTACTTC. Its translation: CASSSDRGEQYF.

In DNA, the CDR3 is TGCGCCAGCAGCCGGACTAGCGGGAAGACCTACAATGAGCAGTTCTTC. Translated, it gives CASSRTSGKTYNEQFF. V and J are TRBV5-1 and TRBJ2-1; 12 nucleotides line up with TRBD2. CDR1 and CDR2 from the germline V gene are SGHRS and YFSETQ. The CDR3 is 16 residues long. Trimming removed 4 bases from V and 2 bases from J; junction bases left unmatched: 4. The full variable domain, rest sourced from reference TRBV5-1 and TRBJ2-1, is KAGVTQTPRYLIKTRGQQVTLSCSPISGHRSVSWYQQTPGQGLQFLFEYFSETQRNKGNFPGRFSGRQFSNSRSEMNVSTLELGDSALYLCASSRTSGKTYNEQFFGPGTRLTVL.

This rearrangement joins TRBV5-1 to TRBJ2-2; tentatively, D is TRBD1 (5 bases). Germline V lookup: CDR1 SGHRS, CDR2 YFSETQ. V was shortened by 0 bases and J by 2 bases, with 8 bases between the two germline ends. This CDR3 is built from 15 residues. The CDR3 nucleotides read TGCGCCAGCAGCTTGGGACAGATAAACACCGGGGAGCTGTTTTTT. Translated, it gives CASSLGQINTGELFF.

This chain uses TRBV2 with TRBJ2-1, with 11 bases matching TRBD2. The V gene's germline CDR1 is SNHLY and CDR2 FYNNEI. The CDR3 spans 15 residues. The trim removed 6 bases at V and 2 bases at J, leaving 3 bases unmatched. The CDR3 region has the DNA TGTGCCAGCAGACCGGGACTAGCGGCCTACAATGAGCAGTTCTTC. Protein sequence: CASRPGLAAYNEQFF.

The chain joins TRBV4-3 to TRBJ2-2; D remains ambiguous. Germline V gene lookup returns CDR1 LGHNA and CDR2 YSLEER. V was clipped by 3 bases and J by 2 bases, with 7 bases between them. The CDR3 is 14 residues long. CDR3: CASSHVQNTGELFF. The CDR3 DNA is TGCGCCAGCAGCCATGTACAAAACACCGGGGAGCTGTTTTTT.

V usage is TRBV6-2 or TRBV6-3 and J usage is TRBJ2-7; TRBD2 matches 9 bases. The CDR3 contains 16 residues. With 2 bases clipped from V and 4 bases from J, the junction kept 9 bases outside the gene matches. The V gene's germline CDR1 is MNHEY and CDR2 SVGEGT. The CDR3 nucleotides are TGTGCCAGCAGTTACAATAGCGGGAGACTACAATACGAGCAGTACTTC. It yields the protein CASSYNSGRLQYEQYF.

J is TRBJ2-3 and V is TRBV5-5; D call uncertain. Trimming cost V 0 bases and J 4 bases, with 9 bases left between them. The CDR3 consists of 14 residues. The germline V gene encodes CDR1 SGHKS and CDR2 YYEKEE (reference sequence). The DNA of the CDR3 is TGTGCCAGCAGCTTGGTGGGCCCCGCAGATACGCAGTATTTT. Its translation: CASSLVGPADTQYF.

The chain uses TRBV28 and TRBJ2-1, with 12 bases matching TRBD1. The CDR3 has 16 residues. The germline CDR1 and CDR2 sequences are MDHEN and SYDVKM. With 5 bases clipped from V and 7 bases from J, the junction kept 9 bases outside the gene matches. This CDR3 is CASSLPGDRGHNEQFF. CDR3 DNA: TGTGCCAGCAGTCTGCCCGGGGACAGGGGGCATAATGAGCAGTTCTTC.

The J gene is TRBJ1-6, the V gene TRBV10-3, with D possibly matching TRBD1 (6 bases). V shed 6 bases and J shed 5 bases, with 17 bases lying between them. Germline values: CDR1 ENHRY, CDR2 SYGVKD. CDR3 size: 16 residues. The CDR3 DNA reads TGTGCCATCAGCGAACTCAGGGCAGGGGATAATTCACCCCTCCACTTT. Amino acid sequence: CAISELRAGDNSPLHF.

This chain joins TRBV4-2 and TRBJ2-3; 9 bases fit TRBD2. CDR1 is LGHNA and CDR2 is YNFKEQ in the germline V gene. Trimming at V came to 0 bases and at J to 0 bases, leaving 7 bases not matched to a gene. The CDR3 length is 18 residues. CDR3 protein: CASSQDQSGLASTDTQYF. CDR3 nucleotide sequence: TGTGCCAGCAGCCAAGATCAGTCGGGACTAGCAAGCACAGATACGCAGTATTTT.

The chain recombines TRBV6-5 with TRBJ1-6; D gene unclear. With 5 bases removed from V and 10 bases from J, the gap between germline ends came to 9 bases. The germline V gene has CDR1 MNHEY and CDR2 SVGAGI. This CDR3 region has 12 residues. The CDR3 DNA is TGTGCCAGCAGTACCCAGAACTCACCCCTCCACTTT. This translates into CASSTQNSPLHF.

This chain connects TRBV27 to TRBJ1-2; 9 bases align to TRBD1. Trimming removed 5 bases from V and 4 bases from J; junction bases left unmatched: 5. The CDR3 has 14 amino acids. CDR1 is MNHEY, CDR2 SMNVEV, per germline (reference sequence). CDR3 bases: TGTGCCAGCAGTCCACAGGGGGCGGGCTATGGCTACACCTTC. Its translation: CASSPQGAGYGYTF.

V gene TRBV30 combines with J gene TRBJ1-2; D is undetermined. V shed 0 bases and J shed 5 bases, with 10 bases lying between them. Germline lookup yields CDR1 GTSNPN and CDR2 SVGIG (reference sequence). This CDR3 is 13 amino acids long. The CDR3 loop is CAWSVLRIYGYTF. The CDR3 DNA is TGTGCCTGGAGTGTACTGAGAATTTATGGCTACACCTTC. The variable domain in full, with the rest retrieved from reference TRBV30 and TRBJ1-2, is SQTIHQWPATLVQPVGSPLSLECTVEGTSNPNLYWYRQAAGRGLQLLFYSVGIGQISSEVPQNLSASRPQDRQFILSSKKLLLSDSGFYLCAWSVLRIYGYTFGSGTRLTVV.

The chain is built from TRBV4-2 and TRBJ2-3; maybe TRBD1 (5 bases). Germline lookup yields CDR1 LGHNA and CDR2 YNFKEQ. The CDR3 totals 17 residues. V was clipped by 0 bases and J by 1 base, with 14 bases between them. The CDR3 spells CASSQDILRGRTDTQYF. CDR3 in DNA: TGTGCCAGCAGCCAAGATATTTTAAGGGGTCGCACAGATACGCAGTATTTT.

CDR3 protein: CSSLGGRQETQYF. DNA for the CDR3: TGCAGCTCCCTGGGGGGGAGACAGGAGACCCAGTACTTC. This rearrangement joins TRBV29-1 to TRBJ2-5; 7 positions match TRBD2. The V and J ends lost 8 bases and 5 bases, in that order; junction bases with no gene match: 11. There are 13 residues in the CDR3. Germline V gives CDR1 SQVTM, CDR2 ANQGSEA.

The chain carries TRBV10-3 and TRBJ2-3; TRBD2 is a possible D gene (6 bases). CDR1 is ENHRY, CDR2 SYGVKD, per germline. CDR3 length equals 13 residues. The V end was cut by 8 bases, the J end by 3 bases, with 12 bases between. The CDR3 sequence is CAIAPGRTDTQYF. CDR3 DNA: TGTGCCATCGCACCAGGGAGGACAGATACGCAGTATTTT.

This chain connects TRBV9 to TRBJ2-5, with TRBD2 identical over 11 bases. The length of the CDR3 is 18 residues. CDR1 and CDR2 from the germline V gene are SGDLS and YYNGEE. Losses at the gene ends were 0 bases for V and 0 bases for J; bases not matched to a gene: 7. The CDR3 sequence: CASSVGPSGRMYQETQYF. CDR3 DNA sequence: TGTGCCAGCAGCGTAGGTCCTAGCGGGAGGATGTACCAAGAGACCCAGTACTTC.

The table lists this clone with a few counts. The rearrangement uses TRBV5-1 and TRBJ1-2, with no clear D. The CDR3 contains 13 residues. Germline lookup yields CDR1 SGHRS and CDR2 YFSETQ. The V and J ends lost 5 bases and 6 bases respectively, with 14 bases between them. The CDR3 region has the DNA TGCGCCAGCAGTTCGGAGCGATCGGATGGCTACACCTTC. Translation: CASSSERSDGYTF.

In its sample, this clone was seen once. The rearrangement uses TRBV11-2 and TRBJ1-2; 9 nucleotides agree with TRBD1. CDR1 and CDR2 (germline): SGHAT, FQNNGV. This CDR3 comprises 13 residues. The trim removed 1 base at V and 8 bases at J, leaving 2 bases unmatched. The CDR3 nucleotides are TGTGCCAGCAGCTTAGCTACAGGGGGCGGCTACACCTTC. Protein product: CASSLATGGGYTF.

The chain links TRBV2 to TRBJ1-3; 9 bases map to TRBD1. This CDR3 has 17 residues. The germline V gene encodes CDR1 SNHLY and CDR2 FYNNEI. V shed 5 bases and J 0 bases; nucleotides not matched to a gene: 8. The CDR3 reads CASSRPGQGYSGNTIYF. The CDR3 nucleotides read TGTGCCAGCAGTCGACCGGGACAGGGATACTCTGGAAACACCATATATTTT.

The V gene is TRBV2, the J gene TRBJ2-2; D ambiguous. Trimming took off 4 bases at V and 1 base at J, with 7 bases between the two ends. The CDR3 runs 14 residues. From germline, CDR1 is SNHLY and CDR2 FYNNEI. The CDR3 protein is CASSVSLNTGELFF. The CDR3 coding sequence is TGTGCCAGCAGTGTATCCTTGAACACCGGGGAGCTGTTTTTT.

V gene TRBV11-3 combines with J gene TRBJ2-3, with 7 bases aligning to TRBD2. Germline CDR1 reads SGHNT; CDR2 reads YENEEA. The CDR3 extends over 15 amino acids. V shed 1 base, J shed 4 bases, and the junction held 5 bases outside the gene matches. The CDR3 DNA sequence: TGTGCCAGCAGCTTAGGTGCGGGAGAAGCAGATACGCAGTATTTT. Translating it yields CASSLGAGEADTQYF.

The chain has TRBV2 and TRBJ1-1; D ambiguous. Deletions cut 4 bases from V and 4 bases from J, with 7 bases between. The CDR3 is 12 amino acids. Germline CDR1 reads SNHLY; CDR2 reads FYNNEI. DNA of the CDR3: TGTGCCAGCAGTGTCAGTGGCACTGAAGCTTTCTTT. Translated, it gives CASSVSGTEAFF.

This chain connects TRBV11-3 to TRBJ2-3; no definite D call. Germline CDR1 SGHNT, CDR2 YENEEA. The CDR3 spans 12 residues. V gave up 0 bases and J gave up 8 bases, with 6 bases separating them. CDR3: CASSLDKITQYF. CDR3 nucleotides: TGTGCCAGCAGCTTAGATAAAATTACGCAGTATTTT.

CDR3 coding DNA: TGCAGCGTTCGGCAAAGCCGAGGTTCACCCCTCCACTTT. It encodes CSVRQSRGSPLHF. The rearrangement links TRBV29-1 to TRBJ1-6, with D unresolved. The ends were cut back, 5 bases at V and 9 bases at J, with 14 bases in the middle. Germline loops: CDR1 SQVTM, CDR2 ANQGSEA. This CDR3 has 13 amino acids.

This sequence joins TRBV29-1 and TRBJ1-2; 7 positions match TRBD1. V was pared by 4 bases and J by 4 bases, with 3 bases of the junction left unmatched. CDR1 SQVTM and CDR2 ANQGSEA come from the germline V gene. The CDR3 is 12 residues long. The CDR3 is CSVARDSYGYTF. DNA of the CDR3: TGCAGCGTTGCCCGGGACAGCTATGGCTACACCTTC.

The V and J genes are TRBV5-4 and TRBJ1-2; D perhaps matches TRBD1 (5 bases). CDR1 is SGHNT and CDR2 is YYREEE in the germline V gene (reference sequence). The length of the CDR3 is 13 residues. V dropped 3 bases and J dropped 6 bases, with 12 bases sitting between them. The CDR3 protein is CASSSGHGDGYTF. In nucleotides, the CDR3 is TGTGCCAGCAGCTCCGGACACGGCGATGGCTACACCTTC.